This is a list of T cell receptor beta chains from one sample in a study of blood T cell repertoires in COVID-19. Sequenced by immunoSEQ multiplex PCR; TCRdb stores in-frame clones only, minus some. The table includes around 160,000 clones, approximately 88% detected once. Sequencing used PBMCs or T cells enriched from blood (not recorded which). These receptors were collected from a woman in her sixties who had recovered from COVID-19. CDR3s leave out the opening cysteine and the closing phenylalanine or tryptophan.

CDR3 protein	V gene	J gene
ASSLSVSASQEQF	TRBV27	TRBJ2-1
ASSSEGGLGNEQF	TRBV28	TRBJ2-1
ASSTGAGAYEQY	TRBV5-1	TRBJ2-7
ASSPPNRDWGNEQF	TRBV18	TRBJ2-1
ASRGQGGSVGYT	TRBV28	TRBJ1-2
ASSLSGVRTGELF	TRBV2	TRBJ2-2
ASSLDRSTF	TRBV5-6	TRBJ1-1
ASSQGGLGSAF	TRBV3-1/TRBV3-2	TRBJ1-1
ASSLADRGLETQY	TRBV5-1	TRBJ2-5
ASSQEVLAGGEETQY	TRBV23-1	TRBJ2-5
AIGTENSYEQY	TRBV10-3	TRBJ2-7
ASSFGGPAKNIQY	TRBV5-4	TRBJ2-4
ASRSGRVSAEQY	TRBV5-1	TRBJ2-7
ASSGALGTFGSDEQY	TRBV2	TRBJ2-7
AWSLKRQTNAGNTIY	TRBV30	TRBJ1-3
ASTTAGGRDYGYT	TRBV5-4	TRBJ1-2
ASQKTPGQPWTQY	TRBV6-5	TRBJ2-5
ASSPGVRSGDYGYT	TRBV18	TRBJ1-2
ASSQLQVNNEAF	TRBV4-1	TRBJ1-1
ASRYQTGVILETQY	TRBV6-5	TRBJ2-5
ASSTGLAGTGELF	TRBV19	TRBJ2-2
ASSVADRGYGYT	TRBV9	TRBJ1-2
AWRGAGTANEKLF	TRBV30	TRBJ1-4
ASRLTVNTEAF	TRBV2	TRBJ1-1
ASRPGGGNQPQH	TRBV28	TRBJ1-5
SVVTEYGYT	TRBV29-1	TRBJ1-2
ASSTTGLAAF	TRBV19	TRBJ1-1
ASSNHGTAQETQY	TRBV5-1	TRBJ2-5
AWSFTSGNSYNEQF	TRBV30	TRBJ2-1
ATSRGDRARDEQF	TRBV24-1	TRBJ2-1
ASSPHVGGSEAF	TRBV2	TRBJ1-1
ASSIDTGQEKLF	TRBV19	TRBJ1-4
ASSWDRGDTIY	TRBV9	TRBJ1-3
ASSLSSVRRTGELF	TRBV27	TRBJ2-2
ASSEPLTGGSTEAF	TRBV5-4	TRBJ1-1
ASSYRGGNQPQH	TRBV19	TRBJ1-5
ASSFWQGNTIY	TRBV5-4	TRBJ1-3
ASSSNREGAYNSPLH	TRBV6-2/TRBV6-3	TRBJ1-6
ASSPLRQGILQNTEAF	TRBV18	TRBJ1-1
ASSSGSYSNEKLF	TRBV5-1	TRBJ1-4
ASSESPFWELF	TRBV18	TRBJ2-2
ATSDASGETTDTQY	TRBV24-1	TRBJ2-3
ASKWTAPGTDTQY	TRBV2	TRBJ2-3
ASSDVGAFYNSPLH	TRBV2	TRBJ1-6
ASSVVGTGGYGYT	TRBV9	TRBJ1-2
ASSQEVRLHSYEQY	TRBV4-2	TRBJ2-7
ASSSEGGRGETQY	TRBV19	TRBJ2-5
ASSLNLETQY	TRBV7-9	TRBJ2-5
AGQTGTTDTQY	TRBV6-5	TRBJ2-3
ASSEGGGRKLF	TRBV10-2	TRBJ1-4
ASSPRQGRRMNTEAF	TRBV18	TRBJ1-1
ASSIDPGTGRFDTEAF	TRBV19	TRBJ1-1
ASSPGAYEQY	TRBV28	TRBJ2-7
ASSQAGTRTGPWGGYT	TRBV3-1/TRBV3-2	TRBJ1-2
ASSLSFRDTQY	TRBV11-2	TRBJ2-3
ASSIPPAYEQY	TRBV5-8	TRBJ2-7
ASSQYGRGSEAF	TRBV3-1/TRBV3-2	TRBJ1-1
ASSAPGGHEQY	TRBV7-8	TRBJ2-7
ASKLQGAIGYT	TRBV6-5	TRBJ1-2
AWEGRTGLAGIYNEQF	TRBV30	TRBJ2-1